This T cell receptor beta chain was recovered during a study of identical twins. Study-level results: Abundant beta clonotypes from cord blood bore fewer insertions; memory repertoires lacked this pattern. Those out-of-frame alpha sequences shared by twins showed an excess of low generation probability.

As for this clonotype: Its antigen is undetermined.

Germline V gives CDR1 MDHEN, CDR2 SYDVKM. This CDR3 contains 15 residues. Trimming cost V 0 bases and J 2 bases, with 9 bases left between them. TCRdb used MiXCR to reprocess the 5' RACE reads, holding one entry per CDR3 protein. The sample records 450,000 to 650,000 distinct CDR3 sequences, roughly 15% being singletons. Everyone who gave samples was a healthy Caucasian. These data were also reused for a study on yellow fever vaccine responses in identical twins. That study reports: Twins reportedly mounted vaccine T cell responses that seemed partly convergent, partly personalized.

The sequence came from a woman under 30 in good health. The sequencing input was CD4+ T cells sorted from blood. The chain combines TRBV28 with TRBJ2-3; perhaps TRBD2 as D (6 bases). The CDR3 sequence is CASSLWAGSTDTQYF. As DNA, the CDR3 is TGTGCCAGCAGTTTATGGGCGGGGTCCACAGATACGCAGTATTTT.